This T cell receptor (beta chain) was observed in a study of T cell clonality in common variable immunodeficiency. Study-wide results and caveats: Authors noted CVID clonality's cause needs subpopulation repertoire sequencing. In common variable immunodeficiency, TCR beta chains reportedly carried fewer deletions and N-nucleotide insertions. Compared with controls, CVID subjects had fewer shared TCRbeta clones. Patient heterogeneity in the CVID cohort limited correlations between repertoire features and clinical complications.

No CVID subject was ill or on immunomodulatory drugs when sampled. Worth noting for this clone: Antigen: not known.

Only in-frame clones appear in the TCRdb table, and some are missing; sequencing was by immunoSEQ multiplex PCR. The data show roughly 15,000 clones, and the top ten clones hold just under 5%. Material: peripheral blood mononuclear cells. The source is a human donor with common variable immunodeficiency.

The CDR3 bases that were read are TGTGCCAGCAGTGACAGGGTGGGA. Translated, it gives CASSDRVG. The entire CDR3 protein is CASSDRVGAFF. This sequence joins TRBV6-2 or TRBV6-3 and TRBJ1-1, with 7 bases aligning to TRBD1. The read comes to an end 3 residues before the CDR3 does, leaving the germline J gene to fill in the end. The germline V gene encodes CDR1 MNHEY and CDR2 SVGEGT. This CDR3 comprises 11 residues.